Listed below are T cell receptor beta chains from one sample, sequenced in a study of CD8 T cell repertoires and HIV-1 epitope variants. Their recognized antigens are unknown. Method: immunoSEQ multiplex PCR; TCRdb's copy keeps in-frame clones and lacks some. The table shows about 6,300 clones, with over 50% occurring only once. Sequenced material: cultured CD8+ T cells derived from PBMCs. These receptors all come from a male donor with HIV. Both conserved end residues are part of each CDR3. Each record gives: D gene, clone size, J gene, V gene, CDR3 protein, CDR3 DNA. D genes are given only for firm matches. Clone size is not always given. Where it is, it says once, few, many or a class for expanded clones.

>TRBD1|once|TRBJ2-7|TRBV4-1
CASSSGTGAYEQYF
TGCGCCAGCAGCTCCGGGACAGGGGCCTACGAGCAGTACTTC
>TRBD1|NA|TRBJ1-1|TRBV6-4
CARLRDRDLNTEAFF
TGTGCCAGGTTACGGGACAGGGACCTGAACACTGAAGCTTTCTTT
>TRBD1|NA|TRBJ2-5|TRBV7-9
CASSPLPGQGEETQYF
TGTGCCAGCAGCCCCCTCCCGGGACAGGGAGAGGAGACCCAGTACTTC
>TRBD2|once|TRBJ2-1|TRBV28
CASSSEISGRAYNEQFF
TGTGCCAGCAGTTCAGAAATTAGCGGGAGGGCCTACAATGAGCAGTTCTTC
>NA|few|TRBJ2-1|TRBV11-1
CASSLAGQSYNEQFF
TGTGCCAGCAGCTTAGCCGGACAGAGCTACAATGAGCAGTTCTTC
>TRBD2|NA|TRBJ2-1|TRBV27
CASRRRGDYNEQFF
TGTGCCAGCAGACGACGGGGGGATTACAATGAGCAGTTCTTC
>TRBD1|NA|TRBJ2-7|TRBV5-1
CASSRGTGNEQYF
TGCGCCAGCAGCAGAGGGACAGGAAACGAGCAGTACTTC
>NA|once|TRBJ2-7|TRBV19
CASSTTLSPYEQYF
TGTGCCAGTAGCACGACCCTTTCACCTTACGAGCAGTACTTC
>TRBD1|NA|TRBJ2-3|TRBV27
CASTRGTGESADTQYF
TGTGCCAGCACCCGGGGGACAGGGGAGTCGGCAGATACGCAGTATTTT
>NA|few|TRBJ1-5|TRBV4-1
CASSQGGIGNQPQHF
TGCGCCAGCAGCCAAGGAGGGATAGGCAATCAGCCCCAGCATTTT
>NA|NA|TRBJ2-2|TRBV28
CASSFLVNTGELFF
TGTGCCAGCAGTTTCCTCGTGAACACCGGGGAGCTGTTTTTT
>TRBD1|NA|TRBJ1-3|TRBV6-1
CASSEFRGRGGNTIYF
TGTGCCAGCAGCGAATTCAGGGGGCGCGGTGGAAACACCATATATTTT
>TRBD1|NA|TRBJ2-1|TRBV18
CASSPYRQGARNEQFF
TGTGCCAGCTCACCATATAGGCAGGGGGCGAGGAATGAGCAGTTCTTC
>NA|NA|TRBJ1-2|TRBV19
CASSTQGSFYGYTF
TGTGCCAGTAGTACCCAGGGTTCTTTCTATGGCTACACCTTC
>TRBD2|NA|TRBJ2-1|TRBV30
CAWSTTSGGYNEQFF
TGTGCCTGGAGTACTACTAGCGGGGGCTACAATGAGCAGTTCTTC
>NA|few|TRBJ2-2|TRBV4-3
CASSNPNTGELFF
TGCGCCAGCAGCAACCCGAACACCGGGGAGCTGTTTTTT
>TRBD2|NA|TRBJ2-3|TRBV11-2
CASSPKRGGRADTQYF
TGTGCCAGCAGCCCTAAGCGGGGGGGCCGGGCAGATACGCAGTATTTT
>TRBD1|NA|TRBJ2-5|TRBV6-5
CASSSQGHLETQYF
TGTGCCAGCAGCTCACAGGGGCACTTGGAGACCCAGTACTTC
>NA|NA|TRBJ1-1|TRBV5-4
CASSFNLGGTEAFF
TGTGCCAGCAGCTTCAATTTAGGGGGTACTGAAGCTTTCTTT
>NA|NA|TRBJ2-7|TRBV19
CASGSSGDSAREQYF
TGTGCCAGTGGTAGTTCGGGGGACAGCGCTAGGGAGCAGTACTTC
>NA|NA|TRBJ2-7|TRBV7-9
CASSDIGESREQYF
TGTGCCAGCAGCGACATCGGGGAGTCTCGCGAGCAGTACTTC
>NA|NA|TRBJ2-7|TRBV29-1
CSVEDPTDSYYEQYF
TGCAGCGTTGAAGATCCGACTGATTCCTACTACGAGCAGTACTTC
>TRBD1|medium-sized|TRBJ2-7|TRBV7-9
CASSLAGLGQGAYEQYF
TGTGCCAGCAGCTTAGCAGGACTAGGACAGGGGGCTTATGAGCAGTACTTC
>NA|few|TRBJ2-1|TRBV5-1
CASSSTRLASYNEQFF
TGCGCCAGCAGCTCAACCAGGCTGGCTAGTTACAATGAGCAGTTCTTC
>NA|few|TRBJ1-2|TRBV5-6
CASSLGELYGYTF
TGTGCCAGCAGCTTGGGGGAGCTCTATGGCTACACCTTC
>NA|few|TRBJ2-3|TRBV9
CASTLINPGAYF
TGTGCCAGCACCCTAATTAACCCAGGGGCGTATTTT
>NA|NA|TRBJ1-1|TRBV11-2
CASSLDWQGRTEAFF
TGTGCCAGCAGCTTAGATTGGCAGGGAAGGACTGAAGCTTTCTTT
>TRBD2|medium-sized|TRBJ2-7|TRBV19
CASSPPSGGHLFNSYEQYF
TGTGCCAGTAGTCCTCCTAGCGGGGGCCATCTCTTTAATTCCTACGAGCAGTACTTC
>TRBD2|NA|TRBJ2-1|TRBV6-5
CASSSGGSAYNEQFF
TGTGCCAGCAGTTCCGGCGGGAGCGCGTACAATGAGCAGTTCTTC
>TRBD2|NA|TRBJ2-7|TRBV15
CATSRATLAGDSYEQYF
TGTGCCACCAGCAGAGCAACCTTAGCGGGGGACTCCTACGAGCAGTACTTC
>TRBD1|once|TRBJ2-3|TRBV5-6
CASSAGQGVLTDTQYF
TGTGCCAGCAGCGCGGGACAGGGTGTTCTCACAGATACGCAGTATTTT
>TRBD1|NA|TRBJ2-1|TRBV28
CASSSGTGGFGDNEQFF
TGTGCCAGCAGTTCCGGGACAGGGGGCTTCGGGGACAATGAGCAGTTCTTC
>NA|NA|TRBJ2-7|TRBV6-5
CASSLDSHHNYEQYF
TGTGCCAGCAGTTTGGACAGCCATCACAACTACGAGCAGTACTTC
>NA|few|TRBJ2-7|TRBV14
CASSQDWGGGSYEQYF
TGTGCCAGCAGCCAAGATTGGGGAGGGGGTTCCTACGAGCAGTACTTC
>NA|NA|TRBJ2-7|TRBV6-5
CASSPGAYEQYF
TGTGCCAGCAGCCCCGGGGCCTACGAGCAGTACTTC
>TRBD1|NA|TRBJ2-1|TRBV19
CASTGQGTYNEQFF
TGTGCCAGTACGGGACAGGGGACTTACAATGAGCAGTTCTTC
>TRBD2|NA|TRBJ2-3|TRBV5-1
CASSLELAGRSSSTDTQYF
TGCGCCAGCAGCTTGGAACTAGCGGGCCGCTCATCTAGCACAGATACGCAGTATTTT
>NA|NA|TRBJ2-7|TRBV4-2
CASSQELLASYEQYF
TGTGCCAGCAGCCAAGAGTTACTAGCTTCCTACGAGCAGTACTTC
>NA|NA|TRBJ1-5|TRBV27
CASPLGNQPQHF
TGTGCCAGCCCCTTGGGTAATCAGCCCCAGCATTTT
>TRBD1|NA|TRBJ1-5|TRBV5-8
CASSVQGDDGQPQHF
TGTGCCAGCAGCGTACAGGGGGATGACGGTCAGCCCCAGCATTTT
>TRBD1|NA|TRBJ2-7|TRBV18
CASSPGQGLDEQYF
TGTGCCAGCTCTCCGGGACAGGGGTTAGACGAGCAGTACTTC
>NA|NA|TRBJ1-1|TRBV2
CASSEALGPGLNTEAFF
TGTGCCAGCAGTGAAGCGCTAGGCCCGGGATTGAACACTGAAGCTTTCTTT
>TRBD1|NA|TRBJ1-1|TRBV28
CASSPHQGGNTEAFF
TGTGCCAGCAGTCCACATCAGGGGGGGAACACTGAAGCTTTCTTT
>TRBD1|NA|TRBJ2-7|TRBV10-3
CAIRSAGQGHYEQYF
TGTGCCATCAGATCGGCGGGACAGGGGCACTACGAGCAGTACTTC
>NA|NA|TRBJ2-1|TRBV9
CASSVGGGRFEQFF
TGTGCCAGCAGCGTAGGTGGAGGCCGGTTTGAGCAGTTCTTC
>NA|NA|TRBJ2-2|TRBV14
CASSQEWAPVETGELFF
TGTGCCAGCAGCCAAGAGTGGGCCCCGGTTGAAACCGGGGAGCTGTTTTTT
>NA|NA|TRBJ2-5|TRBV7-3
CASSSQGSVGETQYF
TGTGCCAGCAGCTCTCAGGGGAGTGTGGGAGAGACCCAGTACTTC
>NA|NA|TRBJ1-1|TRBV6-5
CASSYSNTEAFF
TGTGCCAGCAGTTACTCCAACACTGAAGCTTTCTTT